Following are 19 T cell receptor beta chains from one sample sequenced in a study of T cell changes during pregnancy in multiple sclerosis. Data came from immunoSEQ multiplex PCR; TCRdb stores just in-frame clones and leaves some out. The sample records tens of thousands of clones, approximately 92% being singletons. The sequencing here drew on peripheral blood, taken in the third trimester of pregnancy. Source of these receptors: a female donor in good health, enrolled as a control in a pregnancy study.

The rearrangement joins TRBV11-1 to TRBJ2-7, with TRBD1 matching 7 bases. The CDR3 covers 15 residues. The trim removed 0 bases at V and 5 bases at J, leaving 7 bases unmatched. Germline CDR1 SGHAT, CDR2 FQDESV (reference sequence). This CDR3 reads CASSLAGTVNDEQYF. DNA of the CDR3: TGTGCCAGCAGCTTAGCCGGGACAGTAAACGACGAGCAGTACTTC.

The chain couples TRBV5-4 to TRBJ2-5; 9 bases fit TRBD2. The CDR3 covers 15 residues. Per germline, CDR1 SGHNT and CDR2 YYREEE (reference sequence). V shed 4 bases, J shed 1 base, and the junction held 5 bases outside the gene matches. This CDR3 reads CASSLSGSPQETQYF. The CDR3 DNA reads as TGTGCCAGCAGCCTTAGCGGGAGCCCCCAAGAGACCCAGTACTTC.

The chain combines TRBV4-3 with TRBJ2-3, with TRBD2 matching 13 bases. Germline V gene sequence: CDR1 LGHNA, CDR2 YSLEER. The CDR3 contains 17 residues. Unmatched junction bases numbered 7, after V lost 1 base and J lost 6 bases. DNA for the CDR3: TGCGCCAGCAGCCAAGTTAGGACTAGCGGGAGTGGCGATACGCAGTATTTT. It is translated as CASSQVRTSGSGDTQYF.

V gene TRBV10-3 combines with J gene TRBJ1-3; D remains unclear. CDR1 is ENHRY, CDR2 SYGVKD, per germline. The CDR3 extends over 18 amino acids. V was shortened by 10 bases and J by 0 bases, with 25 bases between the two germline ends. Here the CDR3 reads CATHQRIGVRSSGNTIYF. CDR3 nucleotides: TGTGCCACCCACCAGCGGATAGGTGTCCGATCCTCTGGAAACACCATATATTTT.

V gene TRBV7-8 combines with J gene TRBJ2-2; 7 positions match TRBD2. This CDR3 region has 16 residues. CDR1 SGHVS and CDR2 FQNEAQ come from the germline V gene. J lost 2 bases, V lost 1 base, and 4 bases had no gene match. The chain's CDR3 is CASSLEGLLNTGELFF. The CDR3 DNA reads as TGTGCCAGCAGCTTAGAGGGACTATTAAACACCGGGGAGCTGTTTTTT.

CDR3 residues: CASSQGLGSGAPDTQYF. The CDR3 nucleotides are TGTGCCAGCTCACAAGGACTGGGTAGCGGGGCCCCAGATACGCAGTATTTT. The chain uses TRBV18 and TRBJ2-3; TRBD2 aligns across 8 bases. Per germline, CDR1 KGHSH and CDR2 LQKENI. The CDR3 contains 17 residues. Trimming at V came to 4 bases and at J to 4 bases, leaving 13 bases not matched to a gene.

The rearrangement links TRBV9 to TRBJ2-1, with 9 positions matching TRBD1. Germline loops: CDR1 SGDLS, CDR2 YYNGEE. This CDR3 has 17 amino acids. J was trimmed by 5 bases and V by 6 bases; bases with no gene match: 15. The CDR3 region is CASNPGQGPRAHNEQFF. The CDR3 DNA reads as TGTGCCAGCAACCCGGGACAGGGACCCCGGGCCCACAATGAGCAGTTCTTC. The entire variable domain, with the rest obtained from reference TRBV9 and TRBJ2-1, is as follows: DSGVTQTPKHLITATGQRVTLRCSPRSGDLSVYWYQQSLDQGLQFLIQYYNGEERAKGNILERFSAQQFPDLHSELNLSSLELGDSALYFCASNPGQGPRAHNEQFFGPGTRLTVL.

This sequence joins TRBV18 and TRBJ2-1, with 8 bases identical to TRBD2. The CDR3 spans 15 residues. Germline V gene sequence: CDR1 KGHSH, CDR2 LQKENI. J lost 5 bases, V lost 3 bases, and 6 bases had no gene match. CDR3 bases: TGTGCCAGCTCACCGTTTAGCGGGACTAACAATGAGCAGTTCTTC. This sequence encodes CASSPFSGTNNEQFF.

V and J are TRBV4-1 and TRBJ2-6; 7 bases fit TRBD2. The CDR3 is made up of 18 amino acids. The ends lost 5 bases at V and 0 bases at J; junction bases unmatched: 10. Germline CDR1 and CDR2: MGHRA and YSYEKL. CDR3 DNA sequence: TGCGCCAGCAGCGAAGGGGAGGGGAGGAACTCTGGGGCCAACGTCCTGACTTTC. Translation gives CASSEGEGRNSGANVLTF.

This clone appeared once. The genes are TRBV15 and TRBJ1-6, with D perhaps matching TRBD1 (5 bases). The CDR3 extends over 15 amino acids. Germline V gives CDR1 LNHNV, CDR2 YYDKDF (reference sequence). V was pared by 0 bases and J by 9 bases, with 12 bases between. The CDR3 DNA follows: TGTGCCACCAGCAGAGACAGGGTTAAAATTTCACCCCTCCACTTT. Translated: CATSRDRVKISPLHF.

The chain combines TRBV14 with TRBJ1-2; D remains unclear. Germline V gene lookup returns CDR1 SGHDN and CDR2 FVKESK. The V and J ends lost 6 bases and 7 bases respectively, with 12 bases between them. The CDR3 is made up of 12 amino acids. This CDR3 reads CASRGLGLGYTF. CDR3 DNA: TGTGCCAGCAGAGGACTAGGGCTTGGCTACACCTTC.

This clone was recorded only once. The CDR3 bases are TGTGCCAGCACCCAGTCCCTCGGGGGCTACACCTTC. Protein sequence: CASTQSLGGYTF. The chain employs TRBV2 and TRBJ1-2; D not resolved. The CDR3 contains 12 residues. The germline V gene encodes CDR1 SNHLY and CDR2 FYNNEI. V was trimmed by 7 bases and J by 8 bases, leaving 14 bases between them. Full variable domain (outside the CDR3, taken from reference TRBV2 and TRBJ1-2): EPEVTQTPSHQVTQMGQEVILRCVPISNHLYFYWYRQILGQKVEFLVSFYNNEISEKSEIFDDQFSVERPDGSNFTLKIRSTKLEDSAMYFCASTQSLGGYTFGSGTRLTVV.

CDR3: CASSFGTGVNTEAFF. The CDR3, as DNA: TGTGCCAGCAGCTTCGGTACAGGGGTGAACACTGAAGCTTTCTTT. The rearrangement joins TRBV7-9 to TRBJ1-1, with 7 positions matching TRBD1. Germline-derived CDR1 and CDR2 are SEHNR and FQNEAQ (reference sequence). Trimming at V came to 3 bases and at J to 0 bases, leaving 4 bases not matched to a gene. The CDR3 sequence is 15 residues long.

The chain employs TRBV4-2 and TRBJ1-2, with D tentatively TRBD1 (5 bases). V lost 3 bases, J lost 2 bases, and 10 bases lay in between. Germline CDR1 reads LGHNA; CDR2 reads YNFKEQ. CDR3 length: 14 residues. DNA of the CDR3: TGTGCCAGCAGCCATAGGGGCGAGAACTATGGCTACACCTTC. Its protein product is CASSHRGENYGYTF.

V gene TRBV12-5 combines with J gene TRBJ1-1; D is possibly TRBD1 (6 bases). The CDR3 is made up of 14 amino acids. Germline CDR1 reads LGHNT; CDR2 reads FRNRAP. Between the trimmed V and J ends, which lost 7 bases and 1 base, there was a span of 13 bases. The CDR3 protein is CASVRTAKNTEAFF. Written as DNA, the CDR3 is TGTGCTAGTGTGAGGACAGCGAAGAACACTGAAGCTTTCTTT. Filled out from reference TRBV12-5 and TRBJ1-1, the complete variable domain reads DARVTQTPRHKVTEMGQEVTMRCQPILGHNTVFWYRQTMMQGLELLAYFRNRAPLDDSGMPKDRFSAEMPDATLATLKIQPSEPRDSAVYFCASVRTAKNTEAFFGQGTRLTVV.

This chain uses TRBV2 with TRBJ2-7, with D perhaps matching TRBD1 (8 bases). The CDR3 spans 17 residues. Germline V gives CDR1 SNHLY, CDR2 FYNNEI. V was pared by 5 bases and J by 0 bases, with 20 bases between. The CDR3 protein is CASSSPGQGGGSYEQYF. As DNA, the CDR3 is TGTGCCAGCAGTTCCCCTGGACAGGGAGGGGGCTCCTACGAGCAGTACTTC.

The chain is built from TRBV5-3 and TRBJ2-5, with D possibly being TRBD2 (6 bases). TRBV5-3 is classed as an ORF, of uncertain function. This CDR3 comprises 15 residues. V lost 1 base to trimming and J lost 2 bases, with 12 bases between them. The CDR3 DNA reads as TGTGCCAGAAGCTTGAGGCCTAGCGAACAAGAGACCCAGTACTTC. Translated: CARSLRPSEQETQYF.

The chain recombines TRBV4-3 with TRBJ2-3, with TRBD1 as a possible D gene (5 bases). Germline V gene sequence: CDR1 LGHNA, CDR2 YSLEER. The V end was cut by 1 base, the J end by 0 bases, with 11 bases between. The CDR3 consists of 16 residues. CDR3: CASSQARETSTDTQYF. The CDR3 bases are TGCGCCAGCAGCCAAGCCAGGGAAACTAGCACAGATACGCAGTATTTT.

J is TRBJ2-1 and V is TRBV19; TRBD2 agrees at 7 bases. The trim removed 11 bases at V and 9 bases at J, leaving 4 bases unmatched. The CDR3 is 10 amino acids. Per the germline V gene, CDR1 is LNHDA and CDR2 is SQIVND (reference sequence). CDR3 sequence reads: CAPGEGEQFF. The CDR3 bases are TGTGCCCCCGGGGAGGGTGAGCAGTTCTTC.